This T cell receptor beta chain came from a study of CD8 T cells in ankylosing spondylitis. Points from the study as a whole: Within ankylosing spondylitis blood, a TCR beta motif made up of eight or nine highly homologous variants appeared to be characteristic.

The CDR3 is made up of 16 amino acids. Trimming at V came to 4 bases and at J to 0 bases, leaving 7 bases not matched to a gene. The germline CDR1 and CDR2 sequences are SGHDT and YYEEEE. Ten or more counts support this clonotype. Its target is not known. TCRdb called the 5' RACE reads again in MiXCR, with one record for every CDR3 protein. The sample consists of under 550,000 distinct CDR3 sequences, 26% of them appearing once. The receptor comes from a male donor with ankylosing spondylitis. The sample taken for sequencing was blood, either unsorted or a sorted T cell fraction (not recorded which). The chain joins TRBV5-6 to TRBJ1-3, with TRBD1 matching 7 bases. The CDR3 DNA sequence: TGTGCCAGCAGCCGATGGGACAGCCTCTCTGGAAACACCATATATTTT. This translates into CASSRWDSLSGNTIYF. Full variable domain (remainder filled in from reference TRBV5-6 and TRBJ1-3): DAGVTQSPTHLIKTRGQQVTLRCSPKSGHDTVSWYQQALGQGPQFIFQYYEEEERQRGNFPDRFSGHQFPNYSSELNVNALLLGDSALYLCASSRWDSLSGNTIYFGEGSWLTVV.